What follows is one T cell receptor beta chain and its context. No cognate antigen has been identified for it. Within one base of it there is no much larger clone, and no base qualities were kept. Libraries came from the immunoSEQ multiplex PCR assay. Drawn from immuneACCESS, this table holds only the in-frame rearrangements with V and J called that TCRdb kept. Clones are partly lost; checked studies trace under half to an unresolved V gene and leave the rest unexplained. The sample data list more than 40,000 clones, and 75% to 95% of these were observed just once. The top ten clones comprise around 9.2% of the sample. The data were obtained in a study of T cell changes during pregnancy in multiple sclerosis (dated by TCRdb to about 2019). About the full investigation: The study looked at changes in the T cell repertoire across pregnancy in women with multiple sclerosis.

From a lookup of the germline V gene, CDR1 and CDR2 are SQVTM and ANQGSEA. From V the trimming removes 4 bases and from J it removes 5 bases, while the gene matches leave 8 bases of the junction unaccounted for. The CDR3 starts with the cysteine, ends with the phenylalanine, and has 14 residues. Only CDR3 DNA remains: 42 bases, in frame from the first base. The sequence came from a female donor with multiple sclerosis, enrolled in a pregnancy study. The source material was CD8+ T cells from peripheral blood mononuclear cells, sampled after pregnancy. The sequence links TRBV29-1 to TRBJ2-3; TRBD1 agrees with 8 junctional bases. The DNA sequence is given as TGCAGCGTTGCCGGACAGGGAGAGATAGATACGCAGTATTTT. The encoded protein is CSVAGQGEIDTQYF.